The table lists the clone carrying this T cell receptor (beta chain) with a few counts. TCRbeta library construction was performed incorporating unique molecular identifiers. MiXCR was run by TCRdb on the PCR reads, yielding one entry per CDR3 protein. The sample has hundreds of thousands of distinct CDR3 sequences, 16% seen once. The sample comes from a study of T-cell reconstitution after alpha-beta-depleted transplantation in children. Losses at the gene ends were 5 bases for V and 14 bases for J; bases not matched to a gene: 11. This CDR3 region has 14 residues. Looked up from germline, CDR1 is SEHNR and CDR2 is FQNEAQ (reference sequence).

V usage is TRBV7-9 and J usage is TRBJ1-6; 8 positions match TRBD1. The TCR comes from a human donor who donated a stem cell graft to a child with acute myeloid leukemia. The sequences come from PBMCs from the stem cell graft donor, collected from the stem cell graft. The CDR3 sequence: CASSTGQAHRTLHF. CDR3 DNA sequence: TGTGCCAGCAGCACGGGACAGGCGCATAGAACCCTCCACTTT.